The 16 T cell receptor beta chains reported below all come from one sample, sequenced in a study of blood T cell repertoires in COVID-19. Some clones are missing from TCRdb's copy, which holds only in-frame ones; the method was immunoSEQ multiplex PCR. In the table there are under 400,000 clones, 85% to 90% of which are singletons. Sequenced input: peripheral blood. The receptors come from a man younger than 35 with active or convalescent COVID-19.

The gene calls are TRBV19 and TRBJ2-2; D not resolved. Germline V gives CDR1 LNHDA, CDR2 SQIVND (reference sequence). The CDR3 sequence is 15 residues long. V was cut by 6 bases and J by 5 bases, with 16 bases left in between. The CDR3 bases are TGTGCCAGTAGAATAAGAGGAATTAGGACCGGGGAGCTGTTTTTT. It translates to CASRIRGIRTGELFF.

The rearrangement joins TRBV5-6 to TRBJ2-7; D perhaps matches TRBD1 (6 bases). Germline CDR1 and CDR2: SGHDT and YYEEEE. V lost 4 bases to trimming and J lost 2 bases, with 10 bases between them. There are 13 residues in the CDR3. Written as DNA, the CDR3 is TGTGCCAGCAGCAGGACAGCCACCTACGAGCAGTACTTC. It yields the protein CASSRTATYEQYF.

CDR3 residues: CASSRDRPLAFF. The CDR3 nucleotides are TGTGCCAGCAGCCGGGACAGACCTTTGGCTTTCTTT. The rearrangement joins TRBV7-2 to TRBJ1-1, with 7 positions matching TRBD1. The CDR3 loop spans 12 amino acids. Germline-derived CDR1 and CDR2 are SGHTA and FQGNSA. V gave up 5 bases and J gave up 11 bases; unmatched junction bases: 8.

This chain uses TRBV9 with TRBJ1-1; tentative D call: TRBD1 (5 bases). CDR1 is SGDLS, CDR2 YYNGEE, per germline. V lost 6 bases to trimming and J lost 0 bases, with 12 bases between them. The CDR3 is 14 amino acids. This CDR3 is CASTSTVVNTEAFF. DNA of the CDR3: TGTGCCAGCACTTCGACAGTCGTGAACACTGAAGCTTTCTTT.

The J gene is TRBJ1-4, the V gene TRBV5-1; possible D gene TRBD1, 6 bases. The length of the CDR3 is 18 residues. The V gene's germline CDR1 is SGHRS and CDR2 YFSETQ. V lost 0 bases to trimming and J lost 8 bases, with 23 bases between them. In nucleotides, the CDR3 is TGCGCCAGCAGCTTGGGAAGTCCCCCGTACAGGGTGGACGAAAAACTGTTTTTT. Protein sequence: CASSLGSPPYRVDEKLFF. The full variable domain, its missing parts supplied by reference TRBV5-1 and TRBJ1-4, is KAGVTQTPRYLIKTRGQQVTLSCSPISGHRSVSWYQQTPGQGLQFLFEYFSETQRNKGNFPGRFSGRQFSNSRSEMNVSTLELGDSALYLCASSLGSPPYRVDEKLFFGSGTQLSVL.

The rearrangement uses TRBV4-3 and TRBJ1-4, with a possible D match to TRBD1 (5 bases). CDR1 is LGHNA, CDR2 YSLEER, per germline. The CDR3 is 16 amino acids. V lost 3 bases and J lost 0, with 11 bases in between. The CDR3 loop reads CASSQTRGTTNEKLFF. The DNA of the CDR3 is TGCGCCAGCAGCCAGACCCGGGGGACAACTAATGAAAAACTGTTTTTT.

This chain links TRBV5-1 with TRBJ1-2; TRBD1 aligns across 9 bases. Looked up from germline, CDR1 is SGHRS and CDR2 is YFSETQ. Trimming cost V 4 bases and J 0 bases; bases outside gene matches: 10. CDR3 size: 17 residues. Here the CDR3 DNA reads TGCGCCAGCAGCGGGACAGGGTCCGTTTCTGCTAACTATGGCTACACCTTC. This translates into CASSGTGSVSANYGYTF. Full variable domain (remainder filled in from reference TRBV5-1 and TRBJ1-2): KAGVTQTPRYLIKTRGQQVTLSCSPISGHRSVSWYQQTPGQGLQFLFEYFSETQRNKGNFPGRFSGRQFSNSRSEMNVSTLELGDSALYLCASSGTGSVSANYGYTFGSGTRLTVV.

This clone turned up a few times. The chain is built from TRBV7-3 and TRBJ2-3; D may be TRBD2 (6 bases). Germline CDR1 SGHTA, CDR2 FQGTGA. This CDR3 contains 15 residues. Trimming took off 3 bases at V and 3 bases at J, with 13 bases between the two ends. Here the CDR3 DNA reads TGTGCCAGCAGCTTTACGGGGGTCGGGACAGATACGCAGTATTTT. Translating gives CASSFTGVGTDTQYF.

The V call is TRBV11-3, the J call TRBJ2-2; TRBD1 matches at 7 bases. The ends lost 1 base at V and 6 bases at J; junction bases unmatched: 2. Germline assignment: CDR1 SGHNT and CDR2 YENEEA. This CDR3 is 14 amino acids long. The CDR3, as DNA: TGTGCCAGCAGCTTAGGGACAGGCGCCGGGGAGCTGTTTTTT. Its translation: CASSLGTGAGELFF.

This chain joins TRBV4-2 and TRBJ2-5, with D maybe TRBD1 (5 bases). The germline V gene encodes CDR1 LGHNA and CDR2 YNFKEQ. This CDR3 has 16 amino acids. V lost 1 base, J lost 2 bases, and 14 bases lay in between. The chain's CDR3 is CASSQGSGSGQETQYF. The DNA of the CDR3 is TGTGCCAGCAGCCAAGGATCAGGGTCAGGTCAAGAGACCCAGTACTTC.

This clone is a singleton in its sample. The chain couples TRBV24-1 to TRBJ2-5; maybe TRBD1 (5 bases). The CDR3 covers 16 residues. Germline V gene sequence: CDR1 KGHDR, CDR2 SFDVKD. Deletions cut 5 bases from V and 3 bases from J, with 18 bases between. DNA for the CDR3: TGTGCCACCAGTGCCTCCGGACACCTCGCGGAAGAGACCCAGTACTTC. This sequence encodes CATSASGHLAEETQYF.

The chain employs TRBV27 and TRBJ2-1, with D perhaps matching TRBD2 (7 bases). V was cut by 3 bases and J by 9 bases, with 9 bases left in between. Germline CDR1 is MNHEY and CDR2 is SMNVEV (reference sequence). This CDR3 is 12 amino acids long. The CDR3 region has the DNA TGTGCCAGCAGTTTCGGGGGGCGTGAGCAGTTCTTC. Translation gives CASSFGGREQFF.

The CDR3 spells CASSYQAGLAGETQYF. CDR3 nucleotides: TGTGCCAGCAGTTACCAAGCGGGACTAGCGGGAGAGACCCAGTACTTC. The chain has TRBV6-6 and TRBJ2-5; TRBD2 agrees at 12 bases. Unmatched junction bases numbered 5, after V lost 2 bases and J lost 4 bases. Germline CDR1 MNHNY, CDR2 SVGAGI (reference sequence). The CDR3 runs to 16 residues.

V and J are TRBV5-6 and TRBJ1-2; D is possibly TRBD1 (5 bases). V gave up 0 bases and J gave up 6 bases, with 12 bases separating them. CDR1 and CDR2 (germline): SGHDT, YYEEEE. The CDR3 runs 14 residues. Here the CDR3 DNA reads TGTGCCAGCAGCTTGGGGGCAGGGATCAATGGCTACACCTTC. Translating it yields CASSLGAGINGYTF.

The table lists this clone with a count of one. The rearrangement joins TRBV4-3 to TRBJ2-2, with 7 positions matching TRBD2. This CDR3 region has 16 residues. The germline CDR1 and CDR2 sequences are LGHNA and YSLEER. Trimming took 3 bases from V and 2 from J; bases not matched to a gene: 6. The CDR3 nucleotides read TGCGCCAGCAGCCAGACCCGGGACTACAACACCGGGGAGCTGTTTTTT. Translation: CASSQTRDYNTGELFF.

The chain has TRBV6-1 and TRBJ2-2; no reliable D call. CDR3 size: 11 residues. Germline values: CDR1 MNHNS, CDR2 SASEGT. V lost 5 bases to trimming and J lost 8 bases, with 6 bases between them. CDR3 amino acids: CASSSPGELFF. Here the CDR3 DNA reads TGTGCCAGCAGTTCCCCTGGGGAGCTGTTTTTT.